The 29 T cell receptor beta chains presented below share a single source sample, sequenced in a study of cytomegalovirus exposure and HLA in healthy donors. The PCR used 60 Vbeta and 13 Jbeta primers. Only in-frame clones appear in the TCRdb table, and some are missing; sequencing was by immunoSEQ multiplex PCR. Of about 180,000 clones in the sample, around four fifths are singletons; the top ten hold 1.5% to 2%. Sequencing input: PBMCs. The origin of the receptors is a woman aged 25 to 39 in good health and CMV-seronegative.

This sequence joins TRBV5-1 and TRBJ2-3; 8 positions agree with TRBD2. Germline assignment: CDR1 SGHRS and CDR2 YFSETQ. The CDR3 length is 15 residues. J was trimmed by 2 bases and V by 7 bases; bases with no gene match: 9. CDR3 in amino acids: CASSYGGVPTDTQYF. CDR3 coding DNA: TGCGCCAGCTCCTACGGGGGGGTACCCACAGATACGCAGTATTTT.

CDR3 nucleotide sequence: TGTGCCAGCAGCTCCTCCCGCTTGGTTCAGATGAACACTGAAGCTTTCTTT. It specifies CASSSSRLVQMNTEAFF. This rearrangement joins TRBV7-9 to TRBJ1-1; D is undetermined. Germline loops: CDR1 SEHNR, CDR2 FQNEAQ (reference sequence). The CDR3 totals 17 residues. V was trimmed by 4 bases and J by 0 bases, leaving 18 bases between them.

This chain joins TRBV5-1 and TRBJ1-4, with TRBD1 identical over 8 bases. Per germline, CDR1 SGHRS and CDR2 YFSETQ. The CDR3 covers 16 residues. V dropped 7 bases and J dropped 7; count of bases not matched to a gene: 15. CDR3 nucleotide sequence: TGCGCCAGCTCGACAGGGGTGGTCGGACTCGGTGAAAAACTGTTTTTT. This translates into CASSTGVVGLGEKLFF.

In the case of this clone: This specimen includes other DNA sequences encoding the same CDR3. This CDR3 is CASSDPDRAGGNQPQHF. Here the CDR3 DNA reads TGTGCCAGCAGCGACCCTGACAGGGCCGGAGGCAATCAGCCCCAGCATTTT. The rearrangement uses TRBV25-1 and TRBJ1-5; 7 bases line up with TRBD1. The CDR3 is 17 residues long. V was pared by 6 bases and J by 2 bases, with 13 bases of the junction left unmatched. CDR1 is MGHDK and CDR2 is SYGVNS in the germline V gene.

The CDR3 DNA is TGTGCCAGCAGTCACAGGGTAGGGACTGAAGCTTTCTTT. Protein product: CASSHRVGTEAFF. The chain combines TRBV11-1 with TRBJ1-1; possible D gene TRBD1, 6 bases. This CDR3 contains 13 residues. Looked up from germline, CDR1 is SGHAT and CDR2 is FQDESV (reference sequence). V lost 6 bases and J lost 5, with 13 bases in between.

The chain has TRBV15 and TRBJ2-7; 14 bases are a match to TRBD2. The CDR3 spans 19 residues. Germline CDR1 is LNHNV and CDR2 is YYDKDF (reference sequence). With 0 bases clipped from V and 1 base from J, the junction kept 8 bases outside the gene matches. Here the CDR3 DNA reads TGTGCCACCAGCAGAGATCGACGACTAGCGGGGGGGCCTTCCTACGAGCAGTACTTC. Translated: CATSRDRRLAGGPSYEQYF.

V is TRBV7-2 and J is TRBJ1-6; 10 bases line up with TRBD1. The junction had 8 bases not matched to a gene; V was cut back by 5 bases and J by 7 bases. The CDR3 length is 16 residues. CDR1 and CDR2 from the germline V gene are SGHTA and FQGNSA. The CDR3 DNA reads TGTGCCAGCAGCCACAGAAGGGGACAGGGGAATTCACCCCTCCACTTT. Its protein is CASSHRRGQGNSPLHF.

V usage is TRBV7-8 and J usage is TRBJ1-2; D not certain. The germline gives CDR1 SGHVS, CDR2 FQNEAQ. Deletions cut 3 bases from V and 8 bases from J, with 10 bases between. The length of the CDR3 is 12 residues. DNA of the CDR3: TGTGCCAGCAGCTTTACGGAGAGGGGCTACACCTTC. It encodes CASSFTERGYTF. Using reference TRBV7-8 and TRBJ1-2 for the parts outside the CDR3, the full variable domain is GAGVSQSPRYKVAKRGQDVALRCDPISGHVSLFWYQQALGQGPEFLTYFQNEAQLDKSGLPSDRFFAERPEGSVSTLKIQRTQQEDSAVYLCASSFTERGYTFGSGTRLTVV.

The chain has TRBV5-4 and TRBJ2-2; 13 positions agree with TRBD2. CDR1 is SGHNT, CDR2 YYREEE, per germline (reference sequence). V dropped 5 bases and J dropped 1; count of bases not matched to a gene: 5. The CDR3 runs to 17 residues. CDR3 DNA sequence: TGTGCCAGCAGTCCCGGGACTAGCGGGGTGAACACCGGGGAGCTGTTTTTT. Translated: CASSPGTSGVNTGELFF.

The chain combines TRBV6-5 with TRBJ1-2; tentatively, D is TRBD1 (5 bases). V was pared by 7 bases and J by 8 bases, with 17 bases between. This CDR3 is built from 13 residues. The germline V gene encodes CDR1 MNHEY and CDR2 SVGAGI. In nucleotides, the CDR3 is TGTGCCAGCACCCCATCCTGGGGGGGAGGCTACACCTTC. Translating it yields CASTPSWGGGYTF.

V gene TRBV6-1 combines with J gene TRBJ2-7; D is possibly TRBD1 (5 bases). CDR3 length equals 13 residues. V lost 5 bases and J lost 2, with 10 bases in between. From germline, CDR1 is MNHNS and CDR2 SASEGT. In nucleotides, the CDR3 is TGTGCCAGCAGTAAAGGGGCACCCTACGAGCAGTACTTC. It codes for CASSKGAPYEQYF.

This clone was recorded only once. This chain uses TRBV5-1 with TRBJ2-2, with 8 bases matching TRBD1. Germline V lookup: CDR1 SGHRS, CDR2 YFSETQ. Trimming at V came to 0 bases and at J to 7 bases, leaving 14 bases not matched to a gene. The CDR3 spans 18 residues. In DNA form, the CDR3 reads TGCGCCAGCAGCTTGGCCGCCAGGGGGCTCCGAAGGGGCGGGGAGCTGTTTTTT. It codes for CASSLAARGLRRGGELFF.

The genes are TRBV30 and TRBJ1-1; D call uncertain. Germline CDR1 and CDR2: GTSNPN and SVGIG (reference sequence). Trimming removed 2 bases at V and 11 bases at J, with 9 bases between. CDR3 length: 10 residues. This chain's CDR3 is CAWSSTRAFF. DNA of the CDR3: TGTGCCTGGAGTTCGACAAGGGCTTTCTTT.

The genes are TRBV19 and TRBJ1-1, with D possibly being TRBD1 (5 bases). Germline V CDR1 and CDR2: LNHDA, SQIVND (reference sequence). Between the trimmed V and J ends, which lost 4 bases and 11 bases, there was a span of 14 bases. CDR3 length: 12 residues. DNA of the CDR3: TGTGCCAGTAGTAGCACAGGTCTTCGGGCTTTCTTT. This codes for CASSSTGLRAFF.

CDR3 coding DNA: TGTGCCAGCAGTGAACTGGGGGGACCTCGAGGGCCCCAGCATTTT. Translated, it gives CASSELGGPRGPQHF. The rearrangement joins TRBV6-1 to TRBJ1-5; possibly TRBD1 for D (5 bases). This CDR3 is 15 amino acids long. V was shortened by 2 bases and J by 9 bases, with 17 bases between the two germline ends. Germline V gene lookup returns CDR1 MNHNS and CDR2 SASEGT.

The gene calls are TRBV30 and TRBJ1-5; D possibly corresponds to TRBD1 (5 bases). Trimming stripped 3 bases from V and 1 base from J, with 13 bases between. The CDR3 runs to 15 residues. Germline CDR1 and CDR2: GTSNPN and SVGIG (reference sequence). The CDR3 nucleotides read TGTGCCTGGAGCCCAGGGCAGGCAAGCAATCAGCCCCAGCATTTT. This gives the protein CAWSPGQASNQPQHF.

There are a few counts of this clone. This chain joins TRBV6-4 and TRBJ2-3, with D hard to call. Trimming took 2 bases from V and 4 from J, leaving 13 bases between them. The CDR3 has 15 residues. Germline values: CDR1 MRHNA, CDR2 SNTAGT. The CDR3 DNA sequence: TGTGCCAGCAGTGACGTTGCTAGTCCCCCAGATACGCAGTATTTT. This translates into CASSDVASPPDTQYF.

This clone was detected once. V usage is TRBV6-5 and J usage is TRBJ2-7; D is possibly TRBD1 (6 bases). V gave up 6 bases and J gave up 3 bases, with 18 bases separating them. Germline V gene sequence: CDR1 MNHEY, CDR2 SVGAGI. The CDR3 contains 15 residues. This chain's CDR3 is CASSPVSGHLYEQYF. CDR3 coding DNA: TGTGCCAGCAGCCCGGTTTCGGGACACCTCTACGAGCAGTACTTC.

With regard to this clone: As the CDR3 is not closed by the conserved phenylalanine or tryptophan, this likely results from a read error. The chain couples TRBV6-4 to TRBJ1-2; D is ambiguous. The V end lost 3 bases, the J end lost 4 bases, and 15 bases lay between the germline ends. Germline V gene lookup returns CDR1 MRHNA and CDR2 SNTAGT. CDR3 length: 15 amino acids. Here the CDR3 DNA reads TGTGCCAGCAGTGAATCCTCTACGGGTGGCTATGGCTACACCGTC. Its translation: CASSESSTGGYGYTV.

This rearrangement joins TRBV25-1 to TRBJ2-2; possibly TRBD2 for D (6 bases). CDR3 length equals 17 residues. CDR1 and CDR2 (germline): MGHDK, SYGVNS. Trimming took 3 bases from V and 0 from J, leaving 14 bases between them. As DNA, the CDR3 is TGTGCCAGCAGTGACCTCCGGGGGTCTTCGAACACCGGGGAGCTGTTTTTT. It translates to CASSDLRGSSNTGELFF. The complete variable domain, with remaining parts taken from reference TRBV25-1 and TRBJ2-2, reads EADIYQTPRYLVIGTGKKITLECSQTMGHDKMYWYQQDPGMELHLIHYSYGVNSTEKGDLSSESTVSRIRTEHFPLTLESARPSHTSQYLCASSDLRGSSNTGELFFGEGSRLTVL.

The V gene is TRBV19, the J gene TRBJ1-5; D is unresolved. This CDR3 has 15 amino acids. V was clipped by 3 bases and J by 3 bases, with 12 bases between them. Germline V gene sequence: CDR1 LNHDA, CDR2 SQIVND (reference sequence). The CDR3 nucleotides read TGTGCCAGTAGTATCGTACAGAAGGTCAATCAGCCCCAGCATTTT. Its protein is CASSIVQKVNQPQHF.

The V gene is TRBV10-2, the J gene TRBJ1-5; tentative D call: TRBD1 (6 bases). The V end lost 3 bases, the J end lost 5 bases, and 11 bases lay between the germline ends. CDR3 length equals 14 residues. Looked up from germline, CDR1 is WSHSY and CDR2 is SAAADI. The CDR3 sequence is CASSEGGTDQPQHF. As DNA, the CDR3 is TGCGCCAGCAGTGAAGGGGGAACGGATCAGCCCCAGCATTTT.

V gene TRBV19 combines with J gene TRBJ1-4, with 7 bases identical to TRBD1. CDR1 LNHDA and CDR2 SQIVND come from the germline V gene (reference sequence). V lost 4 bases to trimming and J lost 7 bases; unmatched junction nucleotides: 6. The CDR3 loop spans 14 amino acids. The DNA of the CDR3 is TGTGCCAGTAGTACACAGGGGCGGGCTGAAAAACTGTTTTTT. Protein sequence: CASSTQGRAEKLFF.

This clone was recorded a few times. V and J are TRBV6-5 and TRBJ2-1; tentatively, D is TRBD2 (6 bases). Between the trimmed V and J ends, which lost 10 bases and 4 bases, there was a span of 20 bases. Germline V gene lookup returns CDR1 MNHEY and CDR2 SVGAGI. The CDR3 extends over 15 amino acids. CDR3 region: CATNRGTGDYNEQFF. Here the CDR3 DNA reads TGTGCCACCAATCGAGGGACTGGGGATTACAATGAGCAGTTCTTC.

The V call is TRBV18, the J call TRBJ1-1; 7 nucleotides match TRBD1. The CDR3 consists of 16 residues. J gave up 0 bases and V 3 bases, and 7 bases lay outside the gene matches. Germline CDR1 is KGHSH and CDR2 is LQKENI. CDR3: CASSPRQGGLNTEAFF. The CDR3 DNA follows: TGTGCCAGCTCACCGAGACAGGGAGGACTGAACACTGAAGCTTTCTTT.

This clone was seen only a few times. In the same sample, other DNA sequences code for this CDR3. The genes are TRBV7-9 and TRBJ2-7; D remains unclear. In germline, CDR1 is SEHNR, CDR2 FQNEAQ (reference sequence). The CDR3 length is 12 residues. Between the trimmed V and J ends, which lost 3 bases and 0 bases, there was a span of 3 bases. CDR3 in amino acids: CASSLSSYEQYF. DNA of the CDR3: TGTGCCAGCAGCTTGAGCTCCTACGAGCAGTACTTC.

The rearrangement links TRBV6-5 to TRBJ2-5; D is ambiguous. The CDR3 consists of 13 residues. Germline V CDR1 and CDR2: MNHEY, SVGAGI. Trimming shortened V by 2 bases and J by 3 bases, and 7 bases separated the two germline ends. The CDR3 protein is CASSYARKETQYF. The CDR3 coding sequence is TGTGCCAGCAGTTACGCCAGGAAAGAGACCCAGTACTTC.

The rearrangement uses TRBV6-1 and TRBJ2-7; 9 bases are a match to TRBD1. This CDR3 spans 14 amino acids. V lost 6 bases to trimming and J lost 1 base; unmatched junction nucleotides: 4. Germline V gene sequence: CDR1 MNHNS, CDR2 SASEGT. This CDR3 is CASSPGQGSYEQYF. CDR3 DNA: TGTGCCAGCAGCCCGGGACAGGGTTCCTACGAGCAGTACTTC.

The chain has TRBV2 and TRBJ1-2; TRBD1 is a possible D gene (5 bases). This CDR3 has 13 residues. The germline V gene has CDR1 SNHLY and CDR2 FYNNEI. V lost 5 bases, J lost 3 bases, and 10 bases lay in between. The chain's CDR3 is CASSLDTYYGYTF. The CDR3 DNA reads as TGTGCCAGCAGTTTGGACACTTACTATGGCTACACCTTC. Drawing the rest from reference TRBV2 and TRBJ1-2, the complete variable domain is EPEVTQTPSHQVTQMGQEVILRCVPISNHLYFYWYRQILGQKVEFLVSFYNNEISEKSEIFDDQFSVERPDGSNFTLKIRSTKLEDSAMYFCASSLDTYYGYTFGSGTRLTVV.